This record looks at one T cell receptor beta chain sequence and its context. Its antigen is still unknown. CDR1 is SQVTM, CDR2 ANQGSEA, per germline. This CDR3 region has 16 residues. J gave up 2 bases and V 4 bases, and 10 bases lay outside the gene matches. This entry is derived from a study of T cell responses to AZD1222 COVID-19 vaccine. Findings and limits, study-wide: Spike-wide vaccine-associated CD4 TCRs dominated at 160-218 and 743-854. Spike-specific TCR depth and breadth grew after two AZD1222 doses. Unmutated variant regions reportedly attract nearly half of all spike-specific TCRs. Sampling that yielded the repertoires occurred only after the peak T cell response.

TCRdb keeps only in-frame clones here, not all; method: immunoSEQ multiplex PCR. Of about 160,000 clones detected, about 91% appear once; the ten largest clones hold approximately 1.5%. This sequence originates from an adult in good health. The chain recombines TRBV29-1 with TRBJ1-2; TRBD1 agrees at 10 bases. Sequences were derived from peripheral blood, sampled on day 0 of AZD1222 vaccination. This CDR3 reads CSVGPSGQGINYGYTF. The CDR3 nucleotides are TGCAGCGTTGGGCCTTCGGGACAGGGGATCAACTATGGCTACACCTTC.